These 3 T cell receptor beta chains originate from one sample sequenced in a study of T cell responses to AZD1222 COVID-19 vaccine. Clones were sequenced by immunoSEQ multiplex PCR, and TCRdb holds only the in-frame ones, with some missing. The table lists approximately 79,000 clones, under 90% of them singletons. Sample: peripheral blood, taken 28 days after the second AZD1222 dose. Receptor source: an adult who received the AZD1222 COVID-19 vaccine.

The chain has TRBV5-5 and TRBJ2-2; D is unclear. Deletions cut 3 bases from V and 5 bases from J, with 8 bases between. Germline V gives CDR1 SGHKS, CDR2 YYEKEE (reference sequence). This CDR3 spans 13 amino acids. As DNA, the CDR3 is TGTGCCAGCAGCTCCACGGCAACCGGGGAGCTGTTTTTT. Translated, it gives CASSSTATGELFF.

The chain employs TRBV28 and TRBJ2-7; tentative D call: TRBD2 (7 bases). The CDR3 is 18 amino acids. V was shortened by 3 bases and J by 0 bases, with 21 bases between the two germline ends. CDR1 is MDHEN and CDR2 is SYDVKM in the germline V gene. The CDR3 DNA follows: TGTGCCAGCAGTTTCGGACTAGGGGGGGCGATAAGCTCCTACGAGCAGTACTTC. This gives the protein CASSFGLGGAISSYEQYF.

The chain joins TRBV11-1 to TRBJ2-7; 11 positions agree with TRBD2. The CDR3 consists of 15 residues. Unmatched junction bases numbered 6, after V lost 6 bases and J lost 2 bases. Germline CDR1 reads SGHAT; CDR2 reads FQDESV (reference sequence). The CDR3 DNA follows: TGTGCCAGCAGTTCTATAGCGGGAGGGCCCTACGAGCAGTACTTC. This sequence encodes CASSSIAGGPYEQYF.